A single T cell receptor (beta chain) is shown here with its context. Sequenced by immunoSEQ multiplex PCR; TCRdb stores in-frame clones only, minus some. The sample includes 55,000 to 75,000 clones, about 95% of them seen just once. This sample is part of a study of technical replicates of blood from several donors. CDR3 length equals 14 residues. The V segment lost 2 bases and the J segment 6 bases; nucleotides outside the gene matches: 6. CDR1 is ENHRY and CDR2 is SYGVKD in the germline V gene. Sequenced sample: PBMCs. The sequence came from a human donor in good health. Some clones in this sample may be carry-over from other donors' samples. The V and J genes are TRBV10-3 and TRBJ2-7; TRBD1 aligns across 8 bases. CDR3 amino acids: CAISEGDRGGEQYF. CDR3 coding DNA: TGTGCCATCAGTGAGGGCGACAGGGGTGGCGAGCAGTACTTC.